This T cell receptor (beta chain) is drawn from a study of blood T cells in healthy people across ages. Notes on the study in general: Older age coincided with a roughly linear decline in TCR beta diversity per million T cells.

Of note for this clonotype: Its antigen remains unidentified.

Germline values: CDR1 DFQATT, CDR2 SNEGSKA (reference sequence). The CDR3 extends over 15 amino acids. V was pared by 5 bases and J by 12 bases, with 28 bases between. Combining a sample-barcoded 5' primer with a J-beta primer mix, a second PCR ran for about 6 to 12 cycles. From the 5' RACE reads, TCRdb called clonotypes with MiXCR, one entry per CDR3 protein. Of roughly 1,500,000 distinct CDR3 sequences listed, about 31% are singletons. This receptor was identified in a woman aged 30 to 39 in good health. This sequence joins TRBV20-1 and TRBJ2-5, with a tentative D call TRBD2 (7 bases). The sample taken for sequencing was blood. CDR3 DNA sequence: TGCAGTGCTCATCGATTAGGGGGAGGGACCTACGAGAAGTACTTC. This codes for CSAHRLGGGTYEKYF.